The 15 T cell receptor beta chains below were found in one sample sequenced in a study of T cell repertoires in cytomegalovirus infection. Their antigens remain unidentified. TCRdb re-analysed the reads in MiXCR, keeping a single row per CDR3 protein. The sample has roughly 180,000 distinct CDR3 sequences, about 20% seen once. This sample comprised CD8+ T cells from cultured PBMCs, obtained from culture after CMV antigen stimulation. The receptors come from a human donor in good health (CMV status not recorded). Some clones in this sample may be carry-over from other donors' samples.

V is TRBV12-3 or TRBV12-4 and J is TRBJ2-5, with 7 positions matching TRBD1. The CDR3 runs 15 residues. V shed 4 bases, J shed 5 bases, and the junction held 10 bases outside the gene matches. The CDR3 is CASSSPRDSGETQYF. The CDR3 DNA is TGTGCCAGCAGTTCCCCCCGGGACAGTGGGGAGACCCAGTACTTC.

V usage is TRBV12-3 or TRBV12-4 and J usage is TRBJ2-1, with D hard to call. The CDR3 spans 13 residues. V was shortened by 3 bases and J by 5 bases, with 8 bases between the two germline ends. The CDR3 DNA reads as TGTGCCAGCAGTTTTTTGATTCACAATGAGCAGTTCTTC. This encodes CASSFLIHNEQFF.

In this sample, this clonotype turned up once. The chain combines TRBV7-9 with TRBJ1-1; no definite D call. Trimming took off 1 base at V and 7 bases at J, with 16 bases between the two ends. The germline V gene has CDR1 SEHNR and CDR2 FQNEAQ (reference sequence). The CDR3 has 15 residues. This CDR3 is CASSLDQVATLEAFF. The DNA for the CDR3 is TGTGCCAGCAGCTTAGATCAGGTCGCTACACTTGAAGCTTTCTTT.

This clonotype has more than one count but fewer than ten. The chain employs TRBV2 and TRBJ2-3, with 15 bases aligning to TRBD2. The CDR3 totals 17 residues. V gave up 3 bases and J gave up 4 bases; unmatched junction bases: 5. Germline lookup yields CDR1 SNHLY and CDR2 FYNNEI. DNA for the CDR3: TGTGCCAGCAGTGATTGGACTAGCGGGGGGGGAGCAGATACGCAGTATTTT. As protein: CASSDWTSGGGADTQYF.

This clonotype showed up just a few times. CDR3 residues: CASSPRWGGTDTQYF. CDR3 bases: TGTGCCAGCAGTCCTCGTTGGGGGGGCACAGATACGCAGTATTTT. The genes are TRBV11-3 and TRBJ2-3, with a tentative D call TRBD2 (6 bases). Trimming took off 6 bases at V and 1 base at J, with 14 bases between the two ends. This CDR3 comprises 15 residues. Germline V lookup: CDR1 SGHNT, CDR2 YENEEA.

This clonotype was observed a handful of times. The rearrangement uses TRBV20-1 and TRBJ2-3; 11 nucleotides align to TRBD2. The CDR3 extends over 16 amino acids. Losses at the gene ends were 5 bases for V and 1 base for J; bases not matched to a gene: 8. From germline, CDR1 is DFQATT and CDR2 SNEGSKA (reference sequence). The CDR3 spells CSALAQTSGGTDTQYF. Written as DNA, the CDR3 is TGCAGTGCTCTCGCCCAGACTAGCGGGGGCACAGATACGCAGTATTTT.

This clonotype was seen a few times. The chain links TRBV4-1 to TRBJ2-2; 7 positions match TRBD1. Per the germline V gene, CDR1 is MGHRA and CDR2 is YSYEKL. After removal of 4 bases from V and 4 bases from J, the junction contained 9 bases not matched to a gene. This CDR3 is built from 16 residues. The DNA for the CDR3 is TGCGCCAGCAGCCCAGAAGACAGGGCAGGCACCGGGGAGCTGTTTTTT. This encodes CASSPEDRAGTGELFF.

This clonotype has only a few counts. The rearrangement links TRBV15 to TRBJ1-4, with D possibly being TRBD1 (6 bases). Germline V gives CDR1 LNHNV, CDR2 YYDKDF (reference sequence). The CDR3 runs 15 residues. V dropped 6 bases and J dropped 5 bases, with 16 bases sitting between them. The CDR3: CATSRQVSTNEKLFF. CDR3 nucleotide sequence: TGTGCCACCAGTAGACAGGTTTCGACGAATGAAAAACTGTTTTTT.

Concerning this clonotype: This may stem from a read error, because a much larger clone lies one nucleotide away. The chain carries TRBV7-2 and TRBJ1-4, with D perhaps matching TRBD1 (6 bases). Between the trimmed V and J ends, which lost 5 bases and 10 bases, there was a span of 20 bases. Germline CDR1 SGHTA, CDR2 FQGNSA. The CDR3 length is 15 residues. CDR3 sequence: CASSQQVQGSGKLFF. The CDR3 nucleotides read TGTGCCAGCAGCCAACAGGTGCAGGGGAGCGGAAAACTGTTTTTT.

This clonotype has just a few counts. The V call is TRBV10-3, the J call TRBJ1-6; D might be TRBD1 (6 bases). The CDR3 runs 15 residues. Germline V gene data show CDR1 as ENHRY and CDR2 as SYGVKD. V lost 0 bases and J lost 8, with 11 bases in between. The CDR3 DNA sequence: TGTGCCATCAGTGAGTCGAGGCCAGGGGATTCACCCCTCCACTTT. It yields the protein CAISESRPGDSPLHF.

Note on this clonotype: Germline is not matched at one junction end, which may reflect a read error. V and J are TRBV12-3 or TRBV12-4 and TRBJ2-7; D remains unclear. CDR3 length equals 14 residues. In nucleotides, the CDR3 is TGTTCCAGCAGTTTGGCTGACAACTCCTACGAGCAGTACTTC. Amino acids: CSSSLADNSYEQYF.

The chain links TRBV19 to TRBJ2-1; 9 bases align to TRBD2. CDR3 size: 17 residues. CDR1 LNHDA and CDR2 SQIVND come from the germline V gene (reference sequence). Trimming took 0 bases from V and 2 from J; bases not matched to a gene: 5. CDR3 amino acids: CASSIDQASGAYNEQFF. CDR3 coding DNA: TGTGCCAGTAGTATAGATCAGGCTAGCGGGGCCTACAATGAGCAGTTCTTC.

This chain uses TRBV12-3 or TRBV12-4 with TRBJ1-5; D ambiguous. CDR3 size: 15 residues. The V end lost 3 bases, the J end lost 1 base, and 10 bases lay between the germline ends. As DNA, the CDR3 is TGTGCCAGCAGTTTCAATGGTGCGAGCAATCAGCCCCAGCATTTT. Translating it yields CASSFNGASNQPQHF.

The chain uses TRBV14 and TRBJ2-2; D is ambiguous. V lost 4 bases and J lost 0, with 18 bases in between. This CDR3 is 18 amino acids long. Germline CDR1 is SGHDN and CDR2 is FVKESK. This CDR3 is CASSPRRGRSANTGELFF. CDR3 DNA: TGTGCCAGCAGCCCTAGACGCGGACGTTCCGCGAACACCGGGGAGCTGTTTTTT. Combining the CDR3 with reference TRBV14 and TRBJ2-2 gives the whole variable domain EAGVTQFPSHSVIEKGQTVTLRCDPISGHDNLYWYRRVMGKEIKFLLHFVKESKQDESGMPNNRFLAERTGGTYSTLKVQPAELEDSGVYFCASSPRRGRSANTGELFFGEGSRLTVL.

This chain links TRBV7-6 with TRBJ2-6; 12 nucleotides line up with TRBD2. The V gene end was trimmed by 5 bases and the J gene end by 3 bases; junction bases not matched to a gene: 5. The germline V gene has CDR1 SGHVS and CDR2 FNYEAQ. This CDR3 is built from 17 residues. CDR3 bases: TGTGCCAGCAGCCCTCTAGCGGGGGGGCGTGGGGCCAACGTCCTGACTTTC. Amino acid sequence: CASSPLAGGRGANVLTF.